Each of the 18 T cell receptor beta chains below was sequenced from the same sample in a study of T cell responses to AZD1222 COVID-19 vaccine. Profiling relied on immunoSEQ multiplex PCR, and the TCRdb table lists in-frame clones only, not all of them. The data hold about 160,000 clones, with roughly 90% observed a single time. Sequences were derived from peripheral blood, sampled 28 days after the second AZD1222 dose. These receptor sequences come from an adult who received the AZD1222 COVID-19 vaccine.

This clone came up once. CDR3: CASSRDRGYDEQFF. DNA of the CDR3: TGCGCCAGCAGCCGGGACAGGGGGTATGATGAGCAGTTCTTC. The J gene is TRBJ2-1, the V gene TRBV10-1; 11 positions agree with TRBD1. CDR3 size: 14 residues. V shed 6 bases, J shed 8 bases, and the junction held 6 bases outside the gene matches. Germline V gives CDR1 WNHNN, CDR2 SYGVQD (reference sequence).

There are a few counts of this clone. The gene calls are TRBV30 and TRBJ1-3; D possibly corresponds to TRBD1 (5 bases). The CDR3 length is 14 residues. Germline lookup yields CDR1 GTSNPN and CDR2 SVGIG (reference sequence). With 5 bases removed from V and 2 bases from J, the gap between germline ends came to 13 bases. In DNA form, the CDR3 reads TGTGCCTGGGACGGGGGTACTGCTGGAAACACCATATATTTT. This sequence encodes CAWDGGTAGNTIYF.

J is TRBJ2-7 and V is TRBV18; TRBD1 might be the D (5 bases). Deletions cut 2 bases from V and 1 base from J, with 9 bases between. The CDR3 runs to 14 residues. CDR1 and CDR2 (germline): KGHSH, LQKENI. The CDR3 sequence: CASSPRGTSYEQYF. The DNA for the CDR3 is TGTGCCAGCTCACCAAGGGGAACGTCCTACGAGCAGTACTTC.

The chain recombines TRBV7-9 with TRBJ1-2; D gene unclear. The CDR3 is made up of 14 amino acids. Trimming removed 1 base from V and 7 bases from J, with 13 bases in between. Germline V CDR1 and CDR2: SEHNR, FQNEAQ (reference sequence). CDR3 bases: TGTGCCAGCAGCTTAGTAGCAGCCAGTAGTGGCTACACCTTC. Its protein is CASSLVAASSGYTF.

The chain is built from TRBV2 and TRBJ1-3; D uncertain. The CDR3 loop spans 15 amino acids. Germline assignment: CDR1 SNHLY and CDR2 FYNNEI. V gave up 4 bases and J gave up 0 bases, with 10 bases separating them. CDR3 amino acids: CASSGATASGNTIYF. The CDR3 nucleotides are TGTGCCAGCAGTGGAGCAACGGCCTCTGGAAACACCATATATTTT.

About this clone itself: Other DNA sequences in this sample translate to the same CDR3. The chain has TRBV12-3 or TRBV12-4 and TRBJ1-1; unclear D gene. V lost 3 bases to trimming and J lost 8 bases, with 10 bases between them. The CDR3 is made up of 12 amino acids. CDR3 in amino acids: CASSLGGYEAFF. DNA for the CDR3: TGTGCCAGCAGTTTGGGCGGCTACGAAGCTTTCTTT.

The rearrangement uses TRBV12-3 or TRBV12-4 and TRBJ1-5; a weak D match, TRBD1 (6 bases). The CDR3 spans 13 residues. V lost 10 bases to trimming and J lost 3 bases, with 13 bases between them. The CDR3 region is CANSRGANQPQHF. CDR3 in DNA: TGTGCCAACTCGAGGGGGGCCAATCAGCCCCAGCATTTT.

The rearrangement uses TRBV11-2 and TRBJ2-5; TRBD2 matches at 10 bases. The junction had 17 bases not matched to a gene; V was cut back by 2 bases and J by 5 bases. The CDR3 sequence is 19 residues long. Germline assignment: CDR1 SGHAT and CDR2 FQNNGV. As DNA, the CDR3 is TGTGCCAGCAGCTTAAGGTTGGGGAGTAGCGGGGGGTCCGGGGAGACCCAGTACTTC. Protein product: CASSLRLGSSGGSGETQYF.

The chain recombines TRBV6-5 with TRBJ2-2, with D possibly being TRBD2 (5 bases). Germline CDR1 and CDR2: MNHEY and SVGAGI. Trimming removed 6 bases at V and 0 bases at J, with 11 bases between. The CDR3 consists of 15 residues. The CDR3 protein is CASSSRTSNTGELFF. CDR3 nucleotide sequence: TGTGCCAGCAGCTCCAGGACTTCGAACACCGGGGAGCTGTTTTTT.

CDR3 coding DNA: TGTGCCAGTAGTAAGGATTTTACAGGGCTAAGTGCAACTAATGAAAAACTGTTTTTT. This encodes CASSKDFTGLSATNEKLFF. The chain links TRBV19 to TRBJ1-4; the D gene is possibly TRBD1 (6 bases). This CDR3 comprises 19 residues. Trimming took 4 bases from V and 0 from J, leaving 21 bases between them. Germline lookup yields CDR1 LNHDA and CDR2 SQIVND (reference sequence).

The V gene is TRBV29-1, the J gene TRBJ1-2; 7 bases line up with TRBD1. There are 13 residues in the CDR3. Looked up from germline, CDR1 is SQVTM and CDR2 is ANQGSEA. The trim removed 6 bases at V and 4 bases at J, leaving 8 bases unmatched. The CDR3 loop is CSVRTGGGYGYTF. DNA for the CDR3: TGCAGCGTCAGGACAGGAGGGGGCTATGGCTACACCTTC.

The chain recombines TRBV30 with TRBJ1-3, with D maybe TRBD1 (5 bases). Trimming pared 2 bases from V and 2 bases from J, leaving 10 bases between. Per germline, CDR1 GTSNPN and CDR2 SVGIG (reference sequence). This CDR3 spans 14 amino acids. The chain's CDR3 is CAWSRGGTGNTIYF. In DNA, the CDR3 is TGTGCCTGGAGTAGGGGTGGTACTGGAAACACCATATATTTT.

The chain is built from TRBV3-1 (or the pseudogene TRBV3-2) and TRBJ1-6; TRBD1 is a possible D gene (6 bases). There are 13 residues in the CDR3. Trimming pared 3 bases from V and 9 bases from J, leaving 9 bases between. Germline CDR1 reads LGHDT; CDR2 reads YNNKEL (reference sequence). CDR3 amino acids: CASSQGASSPLHF. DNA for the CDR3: TGTGCCAGCAGCCAGGGGGCATCTTCACCCCTCCACTTT.

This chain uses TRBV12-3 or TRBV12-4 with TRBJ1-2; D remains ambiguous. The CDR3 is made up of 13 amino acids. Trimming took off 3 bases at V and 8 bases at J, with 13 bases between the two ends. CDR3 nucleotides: TGTGCCAGCAGTTTCGGTGTATCGCGGGGCTACACCTTC. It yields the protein CASSFGVSRGYTF.

CDR3 in DNA: TGTGCCAGCAGCCATGGGGCCAACACCATATATTTT. It specifies CASSHGANTIYF. The chain is built from TRBV3-1 (or the pseudogene TRBV3-2) and TRBJ1-3, with D perhaps TRBD1 (5 bases). Germline loops: CDR1 LGHDT, CDR2 YNNKEL (reference sequence). The CDR3 runs to 12 residues. V lost 3 bases to trimming and J lost 7 bases, with 7 bases between them.

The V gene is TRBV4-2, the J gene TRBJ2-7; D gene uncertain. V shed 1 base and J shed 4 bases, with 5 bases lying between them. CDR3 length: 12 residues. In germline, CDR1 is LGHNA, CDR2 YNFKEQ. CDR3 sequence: CASSQVGYEQYF. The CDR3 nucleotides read TGTGCCAGCAGCCAAGTCGGATACGAGCAGTACTTC.

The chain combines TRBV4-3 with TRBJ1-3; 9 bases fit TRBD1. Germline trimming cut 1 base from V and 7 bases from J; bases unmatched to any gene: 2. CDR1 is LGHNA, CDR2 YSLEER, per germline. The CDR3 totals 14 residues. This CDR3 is CASSQAGQGNTIYF. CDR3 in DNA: TGCGCCAGCAGCCAAGCGGGACAGGGTAACACCATATATTTT.

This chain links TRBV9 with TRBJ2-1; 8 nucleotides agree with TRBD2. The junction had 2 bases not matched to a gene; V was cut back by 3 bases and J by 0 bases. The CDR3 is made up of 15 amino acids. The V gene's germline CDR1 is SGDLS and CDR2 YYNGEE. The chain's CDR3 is CASSERGSSYNEQFF. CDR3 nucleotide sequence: TGTGCCAGCAGCGAGCGGGGGAGCTCCTACAATGAGCAGTTCTTC.